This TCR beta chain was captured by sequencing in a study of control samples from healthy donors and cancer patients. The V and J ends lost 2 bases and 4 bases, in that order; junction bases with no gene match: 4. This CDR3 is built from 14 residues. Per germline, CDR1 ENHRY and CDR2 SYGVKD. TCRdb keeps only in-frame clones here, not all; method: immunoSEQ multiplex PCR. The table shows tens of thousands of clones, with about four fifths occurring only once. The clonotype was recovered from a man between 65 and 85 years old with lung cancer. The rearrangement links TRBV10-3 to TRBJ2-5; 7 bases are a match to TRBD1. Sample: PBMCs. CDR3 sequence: CAISERTGLETQYF. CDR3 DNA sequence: TGTGCCATCAGTGAGCGGACAGGCCTAGAGACCCAGTACTTC.